This note documents a single T cell receptor beta chain sequence. Clones were sequenced by immunoSEQ multiplex PCR, and TCRdb holds only the in-frame ones, with some missing. Altogether approximately 310,000 clones are present, 85% being singletons, with the ten largest covering around 1.8%. The data belong to a study of blood T cell repertoires in COVID-19. Germline V gene sequence: CDR1 SGHRS, CDR2 YFSETQ. V gave up 4 bases and J gave up 11 bases, with 12 bases separating them. This CDR3 spans 11 amino acids. The rearrangement links TRBV5-1 to TRBJ1-1; a possible D gene is TRBD1 (6 bases). Source material: PBMCs or T cells enriched from blood (not recorded which). The TCR originated in a woman aged 30 to 39 who had been exposed to COVID-19. CDR3: CASSPGGGAFF. In nucleotides, the CDR3 is TGCGCCAGCAGCCCGGGAGGGGGGGCTTTCTTT.